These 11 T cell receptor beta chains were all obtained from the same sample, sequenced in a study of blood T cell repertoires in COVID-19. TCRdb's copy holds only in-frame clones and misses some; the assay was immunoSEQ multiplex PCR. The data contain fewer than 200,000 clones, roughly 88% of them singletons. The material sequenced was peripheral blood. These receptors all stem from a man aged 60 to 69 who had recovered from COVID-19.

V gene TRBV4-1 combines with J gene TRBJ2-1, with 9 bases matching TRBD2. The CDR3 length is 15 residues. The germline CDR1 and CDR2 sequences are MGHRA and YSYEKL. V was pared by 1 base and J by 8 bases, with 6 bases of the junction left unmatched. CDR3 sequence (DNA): TGCGCCAGCAGCCAAGTTGGCGGGGGGGCCGATGAGCAGTTCTTC. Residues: CASSQVGGGADEQFF.

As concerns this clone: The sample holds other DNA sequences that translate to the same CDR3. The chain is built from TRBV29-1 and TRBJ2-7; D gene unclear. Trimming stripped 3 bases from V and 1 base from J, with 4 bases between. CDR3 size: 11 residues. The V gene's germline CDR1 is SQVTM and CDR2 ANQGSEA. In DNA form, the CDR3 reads TGCAGCGTTGAGAGTTCCTACGAGCAGTACTTC. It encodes CSVESSYEQYF.

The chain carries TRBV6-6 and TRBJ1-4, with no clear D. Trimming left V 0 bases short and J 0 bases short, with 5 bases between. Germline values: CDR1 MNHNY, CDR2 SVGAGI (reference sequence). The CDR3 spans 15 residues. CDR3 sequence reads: CASSYSDTTNEKLFF. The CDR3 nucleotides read TGTGCCAGCAGTTACTCAGACACAACTAATGAAAAACTGTTTTTT.

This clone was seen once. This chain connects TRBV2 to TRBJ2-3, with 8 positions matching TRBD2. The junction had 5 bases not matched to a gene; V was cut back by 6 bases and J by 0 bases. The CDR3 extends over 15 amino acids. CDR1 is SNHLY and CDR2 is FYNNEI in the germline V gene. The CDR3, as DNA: TGTGCCAGCAGATCTGGACTAGCAAGCACAGATACGCAGTATTTT. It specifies CASRSGLASTDTQYF.

The CDR3 loop is CASSSGTAQETQYF. The CDR3, as DNA: TGTGCCAGCTCATCGGGGACAGCACAAGAGACCCAGTACTTC. This chain connects TRBV18 to TRBJ2-5; TRBD1 agrees at 7 bases. There are 14 residues in the CDR3. The V segment lost 5 bases and the J segment 2 bases; nucleotides outside the gene matches: 5. Germline assignment: CDR1 KGHSH and CDR2 LQKENI.

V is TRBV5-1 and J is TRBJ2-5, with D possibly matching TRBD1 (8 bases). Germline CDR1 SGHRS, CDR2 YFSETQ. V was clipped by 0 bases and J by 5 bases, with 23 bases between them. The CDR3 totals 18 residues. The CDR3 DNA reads TGCGCCAGCAGCTTGGGTCTGGCGACCACAGGGGGAGGGGAGACCCAGTACTTC. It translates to CASSLGLATTGGGETQYF.

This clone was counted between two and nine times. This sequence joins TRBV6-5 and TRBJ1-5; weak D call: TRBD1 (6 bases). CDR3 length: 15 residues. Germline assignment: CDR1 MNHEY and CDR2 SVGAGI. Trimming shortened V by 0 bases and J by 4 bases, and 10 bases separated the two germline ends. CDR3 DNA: TGTGCCAGCAGTTACTCGGGGGCTCTTAATCAGCCCCAGCATTTT. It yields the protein CASSYSGALNQPQHF.

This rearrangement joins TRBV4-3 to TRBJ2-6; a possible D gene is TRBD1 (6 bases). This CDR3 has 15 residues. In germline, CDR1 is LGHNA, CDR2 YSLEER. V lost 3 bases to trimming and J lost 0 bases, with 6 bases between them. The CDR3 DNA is TGCGCCAGCAGCCAGGGGGCCTCTGGGGCCAACGTCCTGACTTTC. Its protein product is CASSQGASGANVLTF.

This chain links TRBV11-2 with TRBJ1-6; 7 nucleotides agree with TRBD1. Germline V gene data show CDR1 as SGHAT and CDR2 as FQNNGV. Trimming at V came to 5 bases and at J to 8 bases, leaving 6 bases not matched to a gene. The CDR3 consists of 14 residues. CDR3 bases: TGTGCCAGCAGCGAAACACAGGGGTATTCACCCCTCCACTTT. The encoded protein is CASSETQGYSPLHF.

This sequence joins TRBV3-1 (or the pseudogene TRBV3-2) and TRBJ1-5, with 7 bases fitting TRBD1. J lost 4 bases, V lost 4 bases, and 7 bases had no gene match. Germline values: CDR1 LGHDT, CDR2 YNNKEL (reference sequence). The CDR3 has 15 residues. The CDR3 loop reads CASSPGTENNQPQHF. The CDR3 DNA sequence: TGTGCCAGCAGCCCCGGGACAGAGAATAATCAGCCCCAGCATTTT.

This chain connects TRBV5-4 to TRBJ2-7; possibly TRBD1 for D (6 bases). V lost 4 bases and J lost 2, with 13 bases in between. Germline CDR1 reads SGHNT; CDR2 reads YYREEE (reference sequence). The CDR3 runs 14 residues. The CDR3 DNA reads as TGTGCCAGCAGCCCCTGGACAGCCACCTACGAGCAGTACTTC. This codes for CASSPWTATYEQYF.